This T cell receptor beta chain was captured in a study of blood T cell repertoires in COVID-19. About the research overall: Samples came from the United States, Italy and Spain, spanning acute and convalescent COVID-19. PBMCs, B-cell-depleted T cells, or T cells provided the cDNA or gDNA that made up the material.

Original analysis: Nucleated cell counts were estimated from reference gene primer amplification. TCRdb keeps only in-frame clones here, not all; method: immunoSEQ multiplex PCR. V and J calls plus clone size are reproduced from that table; the DNA served to infer D and trimming. The sample shows more than 200,000 clones, about 83% of them seen only once. The CDR3 has 14 residues. Germline loops: CDR1 SNHLY, CDR2 FYNNEI. Trimming cost V 4 bases and J 8 bases; bases outside gene matches: 7. The material sequenced was peripheral blood. This TCR was sampled from a woman in her 40s with active or convalescent COVID-19. The genes are TRBV2 and TRBJ1-2, with 10 bases aligning to TRBD1. CDR3 sequence: CASSGRGQGYGYTF. Here the CDR3 DNA reads TGTGCCAGCAGTGGCCGGGGACAGGGGTACGGCTACACCTTC.